This entry lists 4 T cell receptor beta chains sequenced from one sample in a study of regulatory T cells in long-lasting Graves disease. With iRepertoire HTBI primers and Arm-PCR of CDR3 regions, TCR beta libraries were built. Each CDR3 protein gets one entry after TCRdb re-called the multiplex PCR reads with MiXCR. Found here are about 290,000 distinct CDR3 sequences, 20% to 25% of them singletons; the top ten hold 56%. Time point of the sample: persistent/refractory GD, antithyroid drugs over 5 years with positive TRAb. Extracted RNA from PBMCs served as the source of the TCR library. The source was peripheral blood mononuclear cells (PBMCs), collected when the disease was refractory, from a patient treated with antithyroid drugs. Source of these receptors: a female donor with Graves disease.

This clonotype was observed many times. The rearrangement joins TRBV20-1 to TRBJ2-7, with D possibly being TRBD1 or TRBD2 (5 bases each). CDR3 length: 14 residues. The ends were cut back, 6 bases at V and 2 bases at J, with 17 bases in the middle. Per germline, CDR1 DFQATT and CDR2 SNEGSKA (reference sequence). CDR3 sequence: CSATGTPRPYEQYF. CDR3 DNA: TGCAGTGCGACCGGGACCCCCCGCCCCTACGAGCAGTACTTC.

This clonotype has ten or more counts. This CDR3 reads CASSMDRGASEGYTF. The CDR3 DNA sequence: TGCGCCAGCAGCATGGACAGGGGGGCGTCAGAAGGCTACACCTTC. This rearrangement joins TRBV5-1 to TRBJ1-2; 10 bases line up with TRBD1. The CDR3 totals 15 residues. The V gene's germline CDR1 is SGHRS and CDR2 YFSETQ. V trimming: 4 bases; J trimming: 8 bases; junction bases outside the gene matches: 11.

The CDR3 DNA reads as TGCAGCGTTTGTTCCCTTTCCGGGGGGGTTTACAATGAGCAGTTCTTC. Translation: CSVCSLSGGVYNEQFF. V usage is TRBV29-1 and J usage is TRBJ2-1; 8 bases are shared with TRBD2. From germline, CDR1 is SQVTM and CDR2 ANQGSEA. The V segment lost 5 bases and the J segment 4 bases; nucleotides outside the gene matches: 13. This CDR3 is built from 16 residues.

The gene calls are TRBV20-1 and TRBJ2-2; D remains unclear. CDR1 DFQATT and CDR2 SNEGSKA come from the germline V gene (reference sequence). Deletions cut 0 bases from V and 0 bases from J, with 8 bases between. This CDR3 comprises 15 residues. This chain's CDR3 is CSARDRRTNTGELFF. The CDR3 DNA follows: TGCAGTGCTAGAGATCGACGGACGAACACCGGGGAGCTGTTTTTT.